Reported below is one TCR beta chain. Patients at the Seattle site were enrolled during active infection and followed longitudinally. Generated by immunoSEQ multiplex PCR, the TCRdb table keeps only in-frame clones and is missing some. In the table there are around 180,000 clones, more than 75% of which are singletons. The data belong to a study of blood T cell repertoires in COVID-19. For the study at large: Samples came from the United States, Italy and Spain, spanning acute and convalescent COVID-19. PBMCs, B-cell-depleted T cells, or T cells were the source of the cDNA or gDNA that made up the material.

CDR1 SGHTA and CDR2 FQGNSA come from the germline V gene. V dropped 3 bases and J dropped 0 bases, with 8 bases sitting between them. The CDR3 is made up of 14 amino acids. The source material was peripheral blood. This chain links TRBV7-2 with TRBJ1-2, with D possibly TRBD1 on 5 matching bases. The receptor was derived from a person aged 65-85 years with COVID-19, enrolled during active disease. CDR3 nucleotide sequence: TGTGCCAGCAGCTTTGGACACACTAACTATGGCTACACCTTC. As protein: CASSFGHTNYGYTF.